This T cell receptor beta chain was profiled in a study of T cell repertoires in cytomegalovirus infection. Study-level findings and limits: CMV-specific TCR beta clonotypes restricted by HLA-C dominated the ex vivo response.

TCRdb re-analysed the reads in MiXCR, keeping a single row per CDR3 protein. The profile shows around 450,000 distinct CDR3 sequences, roughly a third of them singletons. This clonotype has a handful of counts. Its antigen is currently unknown. Germline V gives CDR1 MDHEN, CDR2 SYDVKM. With 7 bases removed from V and 3 bases from J, the gap between germline ends came to 19 bases. The length of the CDR3 is 16 residues. The rearrangement links TRBV28 to TRBJ2-1; D perhaps matches TRBD1 (6 bases). This receptor was obtained from a human donor in good health (CMV status not recorded). Some clones in this sample may be carry-over from other donors' samples. The sequencing sample was made of PBMCs. The CDR3 DNA sequence: TGTGCCAGCACCTATCGGGACACCGGACACTACAATGAGCAGTTCTTC. This encodes CASTYRDTGHYNEQFF.